This TCR beta chain comes out of a study of regulatory T cells in long-lasting Graves disease. About the study: The study enrolled newly diagnosed Graves' patients on antithyroid drugs under 3 months.

This clonotype showed up many times. Its specificity is not known. As to time point: newly diagnosed GD, antithyroid drugs for less than 3 months. Extracted RNA from PBMCs served as the source of the TCR library. Building of the TCR beta libraries involved iRepertoire HTBI primers and Arm-PCR of CDR3 regions. TCRdb re-called the multiplex PCR reads with MiXCR, one entry per CDR3 protein. The top ten clones hold approximately 12% of a sample with 350,000 to 500,000 distinct CDR3 sequences, roughly 17% of them seen once. Study conclusions and caveats: More public clonotypes were shared by persistent patients (2,741) than by new patients (more than 950).

Germline assignment: CDR1 MNHNS and CDR2 SASEGT. The CDR3 loop spans 14 amino acids. Trimming pared 0 bases from V and 2 bases from J, leaving 8 bases between. In addition, the sample was reused for a study of T cells in Graves' hyperthyroidism and ophthalmopathy. That paper states: The HTBI primer set was used in a first-round RT-PCR of the TCR CDR3. Ophthalmopathy got predicted by the model a median 6.5 months before its onset.

This chain joins TRBV6-1 and TRBJ2-7; D ambiguous. The material sequenced was peripheral blood mononuclear cells (PBMCs), taken at new diagnosis, from a patient treated with antithyroid drugs. The clonotype was recovered from a woman in her twenties or thirties with Graves disease. The CDR3 DNA reads TGTGCCAGCAGTGAAGCGTACGGAACCTACGAGCAGTACTTC. This encodes CASSEAYGTYEQYF.